This is a list of T cell receptor beta chains from one sample in a study of PD-1 blockade in classical Hodgkin lymphoma. The data were produced by immunoSEQ multiplex PCR, yet TCRdb's version contains in-frame clones alone and is incomplete. The data contain roughly 30,000 clones, around 81% of them singletons. The sample in question was peripheral blood mononuclear cells (PBMCs), obtained before the fourth cycle of nivolumab. Receptors were obtained from a human donor with classical Hodgkin lymphoma. Both conserved end residues are part of each CDR3. Fields, in order: CDR3 protein, CDR3 DNA, D gene, J gene, clone size, V gene. The D gene is left open where the match is weak. Size is omitted from some rows. Given values are once, few, many or a class for expanded clones.

CDR3aa: CSASPVYEQYF
CDR3nt: TGCAGTGCTAGTCCCGTATACGAGCAGTACTTC
d_gene: NA
j_gene: TRBJ2-7
abundance: NA
v_gene: TRBV20-1

CDR3aa: CASSFLGPSYNEQFF
CDR3nt: TGTGCCAGCAGCTTCTTGGGTCCCTCCTACAATGAGCAGTTCTTC
d_gene: NA
j_gene: TRBJ2-1
abundance: NA
v_gene: TRBV5-6

CDR3aa: CASSTTRTGGWSGGPPDTQYF
CDR3nt: TGTGCCAGCAGTACGACCCGGACAGGGGGTTGGTCGGGAGGGCCTCCAGATACGCAGTATTTT
d_gene: TRBD1
j_gene: TRBJ2-3
abundance: NA
v_gene: TRBV28

CDR3aa: CASSRIHGGGDTQYF
CDR3nt: TGTGCCAGCAGCCGAATTCACGGAGGGGGGGATACGCAGTATTTT
d_gene: NA
j_gene: TRBJ2-3
abundance: NA
v_gene: TRBV6-1

CDR3aa: CASSPPGPRFGAGGIYNEQFF
CDR3nt: TGTGCCAGCTCACCCCCGGGACCGCGGTTTGGAGCGGGGGGAATTTACAATGAGCAGTTCTTC
d_gene: TRBD2
j_gene: TRBJ2-1
abundance: NA
v_gene: TRBV18

CDR3aa: CASSSEGGTAFF
CDR3nt: TGTGCCAGCAGCTCAGAGGGAGGTACGGCTTTCTTT
d_gene: NA
j_gene: TRBJ1-1
abundance: NA
v_gene: TRBV11-2

CDR3aa: CASILGNGRNTIYF
CDR3nt: TGTGCCAGCATCCTGGGGAACGGTCGGAACACCATATATTTT
d_gene: NA
j_gene: TRBJ1-3
abundance: NA
v_gene: TRBV28

CDR3aa: CASTHWRQGGYTF
CDR3nt: TGTGCCAGCACCCATTGGCGGCAAGGTGGCTACACCTTC
d_gene: NA
j_gene: TRBJ1-2
abundance: few
v_gene: TRBV7-2

CDR3aa: CASSGGGTLYGYTF
CDR3nt: TGTGCCAGCAGCGGGGGCGGGACCCTCTATGGCTACACCTTC
d_gene: NA
j_gene: TRBJ1-2
abundance: NA
v_gene: TRBV9

CDR3aa: CASSLGQGGLNEKLFF
CDR3nt: TGTGCCAGCAGCTTAGGACAGGGGGGCCTTAATGAAAAACTGTTTTTT
d_gene: TRBD1
j_gene: TRBJ1-4
abundance: NA
v_gene: TRBV7-4

CDR3aa: CAGSPAYQETQYF
CDR3nt: TGTGCCGGCAGCCCCGCGTACCAAGAGACCCAGTACTTC
d_gene: NA
j_gene: TRBJ2-5
abundance: NA
v_gene: TRBV5-6

CDR3aa: CASGSRGGMNTEAFF
CDR3nt: TGTGCTAGTGGTTCGCGGGGGGGGATGAACACTGAAGCTTTCTTT
d_gene: NA
j_gene: TRBJ1-1
abundance: NA
v_gene: TRBV12-5

CDR3aa: CAISESRGRETQYF
CDR3nt: TGTGCCATCAGTGAGTCCCGGGGTCGGGAGACCCAGTACTTC
d_gene: NA
j_gene: TRBJ2-5
abundance: once
v_gene: TRBV10-3

CDR3aa: CASSPQRGYNEQFF
CDR3nt: TGTGCCAGCTCCCCCCAGCGCGGGTATAATGAGCAGTTCTTC
d_gene: NA
j_gene: TRBJ2-1
abundance: few
v_gene: TRBV18

CDR3aa: CASSPSPWDRVTDTQYF
CDR3nt: TGTGCCAGCAGCCCTAGCCCTTGGGACAGGGTAACAGATACGCAGTATTTT
d_gene: TRBD1
j_gene: TRBJ2-3
abundance: NA
v_gene: TRBV7-9

CDR3aa: CAWSVRLNTEAFF
CDR3nt: TGTGCCTGGAGTGTCAGATTGAACACTGAAGCTTTCTTT
d_gene: NA
j_gene: TRBJ1-1
abundance: NA
v_gene: TRBV30

CDR3aa: CASSLAHRSGETQYF
CDR3nt: TGTGCCAGCAGCTTAGCGCACAGGTCGGGAGAGACCCAGTACTTC
d_gene: NA
j_gene: TRBJ2-5
abundance: NA
v_gene: TRBV7-6

CDR3aa: CASSHRYEQFF
CDR3nt: TGTGCCAGCAGTCACCGATATGAGCAGTTCTTC
d_gene: NA
j_gene: TRBJ2-1
abundance: NA
v_gene: TRBV27

CDR3aa: CAISEFGRQSNQPQHF
CDR3nt: TGTGCCATCAGTGAGTTCGGACGGCAGAGCAATCAGCCCCAGCATTTT
d_gene: NA
j_gene: TRBJ1-5
abundance: NA
v_gene: TRBV10-3

CDR3aa: CASRLGGQPQHF
CDR3nt: TGTGCCAGCAGGTTAGGGGGGCAGCCCCAGCATTTT
d_gene: NA
j_gene: TRBJ1-5
abundance: NA
v_gene: TRBV28

CDR3aa: CASSLRGGTEAFF
CDR3nt: TGTGCCAGCAGCCTGAGAGGGGGCACTGAAGCTTTCTTT
d_gene: NA
j_gene: TRBJ1-1
abundance: NA
v_gene: TRBV28

CDR3aa: CASSVAPGNTIYF
CDR3nt: TGTGCCAGCAGCGTAGCTCCGGGAAACACCATATATTTT
d_gene: NA
j_gene: TRBJ1-3
abundance: NA
v_gene: TRBV9

CDR3aa: CASSSQGGRNEKLFF
CDR3nt: TGTGCCAGCAGTTCCCAAGGAGGGCGCAATGAAAAACTGTTTTTT
d_gene: NA
j_gene: TRBJ1-4
abundance: NA
v_gene: TRBV6-5

CDR3aa: CASTGISGANVLTF
CDR3nt: TGTGCCAGTACCGGGATCTCTGGGGCCAACGTCCTGACTTTC
d_gene: NA
j_gene: TRBJ2-6
abundance: NA
v_gene: TRBV19

CDR3aa: CASSRDRARGYTF
CDR3nt: TGTGCCAGCAGCCGCGACAGGGCCCGTGGCTACACCTTC
d_gene: TRBD1
j_gene: TRBJ1-2
abundance: NA
v_gene: TRBV5-6

CDR3aa: CASSLWGRGREKLFF
CDR3nt: TGTGCCAGCAGTTTATGGGGCAGGGGTCGGGAAAAACTGTTTTTT
d_gene: NA
j_gene: TRBJ1-4
abundance: NA
v_gene: TRBV28

CDR3aa: CASSLDRSGAFF
CDR3nt: TGTGCCAGCAGCTTAGATCGGAGTGGCGCTTTCTTT
d_gene: NA
j_gene: TRBJ1-1
abundance: NA
v_gene: TRBV7-2

CDR3aa: CASSPPPSQGVSEKLFF
CDR3nt: TGTGCCAGCTCACCGCCCCCGTCACAGGGGGTATCGGAAAAACTGTTTTTT
d_gene: TRBD1
j_gene: TRBJ1-4
abundance: NA
v_gene: TRBV18

CDR3aa: CASSLLAGQETQYF
CDR3nt: TGTGCCAGCAGCTTACTCGCAGGACAAGAGACCCAGTACTTC
d_gene: NA
j_gene: TRBJ2-5
abundance: NA
v_gene: TRBV11-2

CDR3aa: CASSYRGRGSYEQYF
CDR3nt: TGTGCCAGCAGTTATCGGGGGCGAGGGTCCTACGAGCAGTACTTC
d_gene: NA
j_gene: TRBJ2-7
abundance: NA
v_gene: TRBV28

CDR3aa: CASSGGRGGQPQHF
CDR3nt: TGTGCCAGCAGCGGGGGAAGAGGGGGACAGCCCCAGCATTTT
d_gene: NA
j_gene: TRBJ1-5
abundance: NA
v_gene: TRBV9

CDR3aa: CASSQQAGGYNEQFF
CDR3nt: TGCGCCAGCAGCCAACAAGCGGGGGGCTACAATGAGCAGTTCTTC
d_gene: TRBD2
j_gene: TRBJ2-1
abundance: NA
v_gene: TRBV4-3

CDR3aa: CASSGQGALTDTQYF
CDR3nt: TGTGCCAGCAGTGGACAGGGAGCCCTCACAGATACGCAGTATTTT
d_gene: TRBD1
j_gene: TRBJ2-3
abundance: NA
v_gene: TRBV6-1

CDR3aa: CASSVGQGHRDGYTF
CDR3nt: TGTGCCAGTAGTGTGGGACAGGGGCATAGGGATGGCTACACCTTC
d_gene: TRBD1
j_gene: TRBJ1-2
abundance: NA
v_gene: TRBV19

CDR3aa: CASSAQGENSPLHF
CDR3nt: TGTGCCAGCAGTGCACAGGGGGAGAATTCACCCCTCCACTTT
d_gene: TRBD1
j_gene: TRBJ1-6
abundance: NA
v_gene: TRBV2

CDR3aa: CASSFGVNEKLFF
CDR3nt: TGCGCCAGCAGCTTCGGGGTTAATGAAAAACTGTTTTTT
d_gene: NA
j_gene: TRBJ1-4
abundance: NA
v_gene: TRBV5-1